These 30 T cell receptor beta chains were all obtained from the same sample, sequenced in a study of neurological immune-mediated disorders (dated by TCRdb to about 2019). Library construction relied on 5' RACE. Sequenced on an Illumina HiSeq 2500. TCRdb reprocessed the public reads (quality trimming at Q25 with fastp, clone calling with MiXCR) and kept in-frame beta chains. Under each unique CDR3 protein, matching rows form one entry showing the most common genes and DNA. This sample has 71,000 or so distinct CDR3 sequences in its table, and approximately 13% of those were observed once. In total, the top ten clones hold approximately 4.6% of the sample. The time point label, as the study defines it: longitudinal time-point 1 (baseline). The sequencing sample was made of PBMCs. The receptors originated from a female donor with HTLV-1-associated myelopathy (HAM/TSP).

Ten or more counts support this clonotype. This chain links TRBV28 with TRBJ2-1; D is possibly TRBD1 (5 bases). Germline V gives CDR1 MDHEN, CDR2 SYDVKM. This CDR3 contains 15 residues. The V and J ends lost 1 base and 6 bases respectively, with 13 bases between them. The CDR3 DNA reads TGTGCCAGCAGTTTATCAGTAAGGGGTTCCAATGAGCAGTTCTTC. This gives the protein CASSLSVRGSNEQFF. The variable domain in full, with the rest retrieved from reference TRBV28 and TRBJ2-1, is DVKVTQSSRYLVKRTGEKVFLECVQDMDHENMFWYRQDPGLGLRLIYFSYDVKMKEKGDIPEGYSVSREKKERFSLILESASTNQTSMYLCASSLSVRGSNEQFFGPGTRLTVL.

This clonotype was counted ten times or more. This chain connects TRBV20-1 to TRBJ2-5; TRBD1 matches 7 bases. The CDR3 length is 13 residues. The junction had 4 bases not matched to a gene; V was cut back by 5 bases and J by 1 base. Germline V gives CDR1 DFQATT, CDR2 SNEGSKA (reference sequence). DNA for the CDR3: TGCAGTGCTCCACGGGACAGCCAAGAGACCCAGTACTTC. It is translated as CSAPRDSQETQYF.

This clonotype was seen repeatedly, ten times or more. The chain is built from TRBV7-2 and TRBJ2-5, with 9 bases fitting TRBD1. J was trimmed by 4 bases and V by 5 bases; bases with no gene match: 2. CDR1 and CDR2 from the germline V gene are SGHTA and FQGNSA. The CDR3 loop spans 13 amino acids. The CDR3 sequence is CASSQGQGETQYF. The CDR3 nucleotides are TGTGCCAGCAGCCAGGGACAGGGAGAGACCCAGTACTTC.

This clonotype was seen many times. The rearrangement joins TRBV7-2 to TRBJ2-3; no definite D call. Trimming took off 3 bases at V and 3 bases at J, with 1 base between the two ends. Germline CDR1 is SGHTA and CDR2 is FQGNSA. The CDR3 is 11 residues long. CDR3 amino acids: CASSFTDTQYF. CDR3 sequence (DNA): TGTGCCAGCAGCTTTACAGATACGCAGTATTTT.

This clonotype showed up many times. V usage is TRBV12-3 or TRBV12-4 and J usage is TRBJ1-6; weak D call: TRBD1 (6 bases). This CDR3 has 14 residues. V was cut by 7 bases and J by 9 bases, with 16 bases left in between. The CDR3 protein is CASIETGRGSPLHF. CDR3 bases: TGTGCCAGCATCGAGACAGGCCGGGGTTCACCCCTCCACTTT.

Many counts were recorded for this clonotype. The chain is built from TRBV5-1 and TRBJ1-1; tentatively, D is TRBD1 (5 bases). CDR1 is SGHRS, CDR2 YFSETQ, per germline. The CDR3 spans 13 residues. V was trimmed by 2 bases and J by 1 base, leaving 6 bases between them. This CDR3 is CASSFGGNTEAFF. In DNA, the CDR3 is TGCGCCAGCAGCTTCGGGGGGAACACTGAAGCTTTCTTT. Together with reference TRBV5-1 and TRBJ1-1, the CDR3 gives the full variable domain: KAGVTQTPRYLIKTRGQQVTLSCSPISGHRSVSWYQQTPGQGLQFLFEYFSETQRNKGNFPGRFSGRQFSNSRSEMNVSTLELGDSALYLCASSFGGNTEAFFGQGTRLTVV.

V gene TRBV20-1 combines with J gene TRBJ2-3, with D maybe TRBD2 (6 bases). The CDR3 is 16 residues long. CDR1 is DFQATT, CDR2 SNEGSKA, per germline (reference sequence). The V gene lost 0 bases and the J gene lost 3 bases, with 16 bases spanning the gap. The DNA of the CDR3 is TGCAGTGCTAGAGATAGGCAACTGGCGGGGACAGATACGCAGTATTTT. This gives the protein CSARDRQLAGTDTQYF.

This clonotype has ten or more counts. The gene calls are TRBV7-9 and TRBJ2-1; no firm D call. CDR1 is SEHNR and CDR2 is FQNEAQ in the germline V gene (reference sequence). The CDR3 is made up of 14 amino acids. Trimming shortened V by 4 bases and J by 5 bases, and 12 bases separated the two germline ends. The CDR3 loop is CASSSPSWDNEQFF. The CDR3 region has the DNA TGTGCCAGCAGCTCCCCTAGTTGGGACAATGAGCAGTTCTTC.

In its sample, this clonotype was seen many times. This chain uses TRBV7-9 with TRBJ1-2; D remains unclear. The germline gives CDR1 SEHNR, CDR2 FQNEAQ (reference sequence). This CDR3 has 13 residues. Trimming left V 4 bases short and J 12 bases short, with 18 bases between. As DNA, the CDR3 is TGTGCCAGCAGCTCCCCCGGAGATAGGGCGGACACCTTC. Translating it yields CASSSPGDRADTF.

This chain connects TRBV18 to TRBJ2-7; D unresolved. The CDR3 has 13 residues. The V gene lost 3 bases and the J gene lost 4 bases, with 10 bases spanning the gap. Germline CDR1 KGHSH, CDR2 LQKENI. CDR3 protein: CASSPAGKYEQYF. DNA of the CDR3: TGTGCCAGCTCACCGGCAGGAAAATACGAGCAGTACTTC. The entire variable domain, with the rest obtained from reference TRBV18 and TRBJ2-7, is as follows: NAGVMQNPRHLVRRRGQEARLRCSPMKGHSHVYWYRQLPEEGLKFMVYLQKENIIDESGMPKERFSAEFPKEGPSILRIQQVVRGDSAAYFCASSPAGKYEQYFGPGTRLTVT.

This clonotype occurred a few times. The V and J genes are TRBV10-3 and TRBJ1-1; TRBD1 matches 9 bases. This CDR3 is built from 14 residues. Trimming at V came to 4 bases and at J to 5 bases, leaving 5 bases not matched to a gene. Germline V lookup: CDR1 ENHRY, CDR2 SYGVKD. The CDR3 nucleotides are TGTGCCATCAGTGCGGACAGGGGTAGGACTGAAGCTTTCTTT. Translated, it gives CAISADRGRTEAFF.

This clonotype was seen at least ten times. The chain links TRBV27 to TRBJ1-2; D gene unclear. This CDR3 is 17 amino acids long. Trimming shortened V by 7 bases and J by 6 bases, and 27 bases separated the two germline ends. Looked up from germline, CDR1 is MNHEY and CDR2 is SMNVEV (reference sequence). The chain's CDR3 is CASTRLVAGISGHGYTF. As DNA, the CDR3 is TGTGCCAGCACCCGACTCGTGGCAGGAATTTCTGGGCATGGCTACACCTTC.

This clonotype was observed many times. The V gene is TRBV25-1, the J gene TRBJ1-1; 7 bases are a match to TRBD1. With V trimmed by 6 bases and J by 5 bases, 6 bases remained unmatched. The CDR3 length is 13 residues. Germline CDR1 and CDR2: MGHDK and SYGVNS. The CDR3 sequence: CASRAGQKTEAFF. The CDR3 DNA is TGTGCCAGCAGGGCGGGACAGAAAACTGAAGCTTTCTTT.

V gene TRBV13 combines with J gene TRBJ2-2; TRBD1 matches at 7 bases. The CDR3 runs 16 residues. The germline gives CDR1 PRHDT, CDR2 FYEKMQ (reference sequence). J was trimmed by 3 bases and V by 5 bases; bases with no gene match: 9. The CDR3 region is CASSPWTGRDTGELFF. The CDR3 DNA follows: TGTGCCAGCAGCCCATGGACAGGAAGAGACACCGGGGAGCTGTTTTTT.

This clonotype has ten or more counts. The chain combines TRBV6-1 with TRBJ1-1; D is undetermined. V was clipped by 2 bases and J by 1 base, with 5 bases between them. Germline-derived CDR1 and CDR2 are MNHNS and SASEGT. The CDR3 spans 13 residues. CDR3: CASSEKGNTEAFF. CDR3 coding DNA: TGTGCCAGCAGTGAAAAAGGGAACACTGAAGCTTTCTTT.

This clonotype was counted ten times or more. The chain is built from TRBV7-2 and TRBJ2-7; D call uncertain. Trimming removed 2 bases from V and 5 bases from J, with 16 bases in between. The CDR3 has 15 residues. Germline-derived CDR1 and CDR2 are SGHTA and FQGNSA. The CDR3 DNA follows: TGTGCCAGCAGCTTATTAGTCGGGCCAGGCCACGAGCAGTACTTC. It codes for CASSLLVGPGHEQYF.

This clonotype was observed at least ten times. The rearrangement uses TRBV20-1 and TRBJ2-1; D ambiguous. V was trimmed by 6 bases and J by 5 bases, leaving 23 bases between them. Germline loops: CDR1 DFQATT, CDR2 SNEGSKA (reference sequence). CDR3 length: 16 residues. The CDR3, as DNA: TGCAGTGCCCACCCCCTGACCCGGCCTCGAGACAATGAGCAGTTCTTC. It encodes CSAHPLTRPRDNEQFF.

This clonotype was seen many times. J is TRBJ2-7 and V is TRBV20-1; D perhaps matches TRBD2 (5 bases). CDR3 size: 16 residues. Germline V gene lookup returns CDR1 DFQATT and CDR2 SNEGSKA (reference sequence). Trimming stripped 0 bases from V and 2 bases from J, with 17 bases between. The CDR3: CSARDLRGEKPYEQYF. CDR3 DNA sequence: TGCAGTGCTAGAGATCTCCGGGGAGAGAAACCCTACGAGCAGTACTTC.

This clonotype showed up many times. Written as DNA, the CDR3 is TGCGCCAGCAGCTTCCCCCAGGGTGGGGGCACAGATACGCAGTATTTT. Translated: CASSFPQGGGTDTQYF. The J gene is TRBJ2-3, the V gene TRBV5-1; tentative D call: TRBD1 (5 bases). Trimming stripped 2 bases from V and 1 base from J, with 14 bases between. Per the germline V gene, CDR1 is SGHRS and CDR2 is YFSETQ. This CDR3 is built from 16 residues.

This clonotype was observed many times. The V call is TRBV5-1, the J call TRBJ2-1; 10 bases align to TRBD2. Germline V gene sequence: CDR1 SGHRS, CDR2 YFSETQ. CDR3 length: 15 residues. Unmatched junction bases numbered 6, after V lost 4 bases and J lost 5 bases. The CDR3 DNA follows: TGCGCCAGCAGCGAGGGACTAGCGCTTCACAATGAGCAGTTCTTC. Its protein is CASSEGLALHNEQFF. The full variable domain, in which reference TRBV5-1 and TRBJ2-1 provide the parts outside the CDR3, is KAGVTQTPRYLIKTRGQQVTLSCSPISGHRSVSWYQQTPGQGLQFLFEYFSETQRNKGNFPGRFSGRQFSNSRSEMNVSTLELGDSALYLCASSEGLALHNEQFFGPGTRLTVL.

This clonotype came up many times. The genes are TRBV20-1 and TRBJ1-5; maybe TRBD1 (5 bases). The CDR3 totals 13 residues. Germline-derived CDR1 and CDR2 are DFQATT and SNEGSKA (reference sequence). The ends were cut back, 0 bases at V and 5 bases at J, with 8 bases in the middle. The CDR3 region has the DNA TGCAGTGCTAGAGAACAGGTAGATCAGCCCCAGCATTTT. Protein: CSAREQVDQPQHF.

The V gene is TRBV29-1, the J gene TRBJ1-1; D gene unclear. Germline CDR1 is SQVTM and CDR2 is ANQGSEA. The V end lost 7 bases, the J end lost 3 bases, and 15 bases lay between the germline ends. This CDR3 region has 13 residues. The CDR3 sequence: CSAGLAADTEAFF. The CDR3 region has the DNA TGCAGCGCTGGGTTGGCAGCCGACACTGAAGCTTTCTTT. The full variable domain, its missing parts supplied by reference TRBV29-1 and TRBJ1-1, is SAVISQKPSRDICQRGTSLTIQCQVDSQVTMMFWYRQQPGQSLTLIATANQGSEATYESGFVIDKFPISRPNLTFSTLTVSNMSPEDSSIYLCSAGLAADTEAFFGQGTRLTVV.

This clonotype was counted many times. The chain has TRBV4-1 and TRBJ1-5; D is unresolved. Trimming took 1 base from V and 0 from J, leaving 10 bases between them. Germline V CDR1 and CDR2: MGHRA, YSYEKL. The CDR3 contains 16 residues. CDR3: CASSQGLGYSNQPQHF. In nucleotides, the CDR3 is TGCGCCAGCAGCCAAGGATTGGGGTATAGCAATCAGCCCCAGCATTTT.

Many counts were recorded for this clonotype. CDR3 residues: CASSRDREIAYEQYF. CDR3 nucleotide sequence: TGTGCCAGCAGTAGAGACAGGGAAATCGCCTACGAGCAGTACTTC. J is TRBJ2-7 and V is TRBV7-8, with 7 bases fitting TRBD1. V was clipped by 6 bases and J by 2 bases; unmatched bases: 10. CDR3 size: 15 residues. Germline V gene lookup returns CDR1 SGHVS and CDR2 FQNEAQ.

In its sample, this clonotype was seen a few times. V usage is TRBV12-3 or TRBV12-4 and J usage is TRBJ1-5; D unresolved. This CDR3 comprises 15 residues. V was clipped by 3 bases and J by 2 bases, with 11 bases between them. The CDR3 sequence: CASSLFRSGNQPQHF. CDR3 bases: TGTGCCAGCAGTTTGTTCAGGTCGGGCAATCAGCCCCAGCATTTT.

This clonotype was seen at least ten times. The chain uses TRBV9 and TRBJ2-2; D may correspond to TRBD1 or TRBD2 (6 bases each). Trimming pared 3 bases from V and 4 bases from J, leaving 25 bases between. Germline values: CDR1 SGDLS, CDR2 YYNGEE. This CDR3 contains 19 residues. The CDR3 region has the DNA TGTGCCAGCAGCGGGGGGGCGTTTGATAACTTCGGGGGCACCGGGGAGCTGTTTTTT. Amino acids: CASSGGAFDNFGGTGELFF. Using reference TRBV9 and TRBJ2-2 for the parts outside the CDR3, the full variable domain is DSGVTQTPKHLITATGQRVTLRCSPRSGDLSVYWYQQSLDQGLQFLIQYYNGEERAKGNILERFSAQQFPDLHSELNLSSLELGDSALYFCASSGGAFDNFGGTGELFFGEGSRLTVL.

The sample holds many counts of this clonotype. V is TRBV27 and J is TRBJ2-1, with 7 bases identical to TRBD1. CDR3 length equals 14 residues. The junction had 3 bases not matched to a gene; V was cut back by 7 bases and J by 0 bases. Germline V gene sequence: CDR1 MNHEY, CDR2 SMNVEV (reference sequence). In DNA, the CDR3 is TGTGCCAGCAAGAGGGGGCTCTCCTACAATGAGCAGTTCTTC. Its protein product is CASKRGLSYNEQFF.

V gene TRBV28 combines with J gene TRBJ1-4, with D unclear. CDR1 MDHEN and CDR2 SYDVKM come from the germline V gene. Trimming stripped 5 bases from V and 4 bases from J, with 14 bases between. There are 15 residues in the CDR3. DNA of the CDR3: TGTGCCAGCAGTATCCGATCTGGAGTTAATGAAAAACTGTTTTTT. Its protein product is CASSIRSGVNEKLFF.

This clonotype was recorded many times. V usage is TRBV29-1 and J usage is TRBJ1-1; tentative D call: TRBD1 (6 bases). Trimming took 7 bases from V and 0 from J, leaving 15 bases between them. Germline CDR1 and CDR2: SQVTM and ANQGSEA. This CDR3 is built from 14 residues. CDR3 bases: TGCAGCGGAGCCTTGAGGGGGATGAACACTGAAGCTTTCTTT. This codes for CSGALRGMNTEAFF.

The J gene is TRBJ2-7, the V gene TRBV7-2; 8 nucleotides agree with TRBD2. CDR1 SGHTA and CDR2 FQGNSA come from the germline V gene. V gave up 2 bases and J gave up 13 bases; unmatched junction bases: 7. The length of the CDR3 is 12 residues. CDR3: CASSLRGGTHYF. In DNA, the CDR3 is TGTGCCAGCAGCTTACGCGGGGGGACGCATTACTTC.